The rows below give T cell receptor beta chains drawn from one sample of a study of T cell repertoires in cytomegalovirus infection. TCRdb analysed the reads with MiXCR anew, one entry per CDR3 protein. The sample yields over 300,000 distinct CDR3 sequences, roughly 15% seen once. Material: PBMCs. These receptors were obtained from a human donor in good health (CMV status not recorded). Some clones in this sample may be carry-over from other donors' samples. Each CDR3 is given with its conserved first and last residue. D genes are given only for firm matches. Clone size appears in some rows only: once, few, many, or a class for an expanded clone.

>TRBJ1-2|NA|NA|TRBV15
TGTGCCACCAGCAGAGAGGGTGGATATGGCTACACCTTC
CATSREGGYGYTF
>TRBJ1-2|NA|NA|TRBV25-1
TGTGCCAGCAGTGTTCAGGGGAACTATGGCTACACCTTC
CASSVQGNYGYTF
>TRBJ2-5|many|NA|TRBV7-6
TGTGCCAGCAGCTTAGCGGACGGCCAAGAGACCCAGTACTTC
CASSLADGQETQYF
>TRBJ2-5|few|NA|TRBV6-5
TGTGCCAGCAGTGGAACCAAAGAGACCCAGTACTTC
CASSGTKETQYF
>TRBJ1-6|few|NA|TRBV25-1
TGTGCCAGCAGTGACGGAGGGGGGGCAGCCGATTCACCCCTCCACTTT
CASSDGGGAADSPLHF
>TRBJ1-6|NA|TRBD1|TRBV12-3/TRBV12-4
TGTGCCAGCAGGCAGGGGGTGGACTCACCCCTCCACTTT
CASRQGVDSPLHF
>TRBJ2-5|NA|NA|TRBV20-1
TGCAGTGCTAGACCCCCGGGGGTAAGCCAAGAGACCCAGTACTTC
CSARPPGVSQETQYF
>TRBJ2-1|many|NA|TRBV4-2
TGTGCCAGCAGCCAAGAGTTAGGCAGCGATGAGCAGTTCTTC
CASSQELGSDEQFF
>TRBJ2-7|NA|NA|TRBV28
TGTGCCAGCAGCCCCATAGTGCCCGCCTACGAGCAGTACTTC
CASSPIVPAYEQYF
>TRBJ2-7|once|NA|TRBV3-1
TGTGCCAGCAGCCACAGCTCCTACGAGCAGTACTTC
CASSHSSYEQYF
>TRBJ2-5|many|TRBD2|TRBV7-2
TGTGCCAGCAGTCCTGGGGGTACGGGGGGTGAGACCCAGTACTTC
CASSPGGTGGETQYF
>TRBJ1-3|NA|NA|TRBV12-3/TRBV12-4
TGTGCCAGCAGTACTCAGGGCTCTGGAAACACCATATATTTT
CASSTQGSGNTIYF
>TRBJ2-7|NA|NA|TRBV2
TGTGCCAGCAGTTTGGGTCTAACCGCCTCCTACGAGCAGTACTTC
CASSLGLTASYEQYF
>TRBJ2-5|few|TRBD2|TRBV20-1
TGCAGTGCTAGTGAAATTAGACTAGCGGGGGGAGAGACCCAGTACTTC
CSASEIRLAGGETQYF
>TRBJ1-2|few|NA|TRBV28
TGTGCCAGCAGTTGGGTTTATAGGCCGTACTATGGCTACACCTTC
CASSWVYRPYYGYTF
>TRBJ1-1|NA|NA|TRBV4-2
TGTGCCAGCAGCCAGCAAGCGGGGACCATGAACACTGAAGCTTTCTTT
CASSQQAGTMNTEAFF
>TRBJ2-7|NA|TRBD1|TRBV11-2
TGTGCCAGCACCGGGCATCTTGGGACAGGGGGAGAGTACGAGCAGTACTTC
CASTGHLGTGGEYEQYF
>TRBJ2-5|many|TRBD2|TRBV7-2
TGTGCCAGCAGCTCAAGACGGCGGGGGGGCCCCGAGACCCAGTACTTC
CASSSRRRGGPETQYF
>TRBJ1-5|few|NA|TRBV20-1
TGCAGTGCTAAGCTGGGTAGTCAGCCCCAGCATTTT
CSAKLGSQPQHF
>TRBJ1-2|NA|NA|TRBV10-3
TGTGCCATCAGTGAGTCGGTCAGCTACCTCACTAACTATGGCTACACCTTC
CAISESVSYLTNYGYTF
>TRBJ2-7|many|TRBD1|TRBV6-1
TGTGCCAGCAGTGAACACGGGACAGGGGCCCGCGGGCAGTACTTC
CASSEHGTGARGQYF
>TRBJ1-4|few|TRBD1|TRBV5-1
TGCGCCAGCAGCCCAGGGGACAGGGGGGATGAAAAACTGTTTTTT
CASSPGDRGDEKLFF
>TRBJ2-3|NA|NA|TRBV18
TGTGCCAGCTCACCACTTCTTCAGGACACAGATACGCAGTATTTT
CASSPLLQDTDTQYF
>TRBJ2-7|NA|NA|TRBV20-1
TGCAGTGCCCCACTGCTCGGCGAGCAGTACTTC
CSAPLLGEQYF
>TRBJ1-4|NA|NA|TRBV20-1
TGCAGTGCTAGAGTGGGGGTAGGAGATAATGAAAAACTGTTTTTT
CSARVGVGDNEKLFF
>TRBJ1-3|NA|NA|TRBV6-5
TGTGCCAGCAGTTACTCCAGGTCACCCACACTAGCTGGAAACACCATATATTTT
CASSYSRSPTLAGNTIYF
>TRBJ2-1|NA|TRBD2|TRBV7-9
TGTGCCAGCAGCTTAGATAGCGGGGGTTCCTACAATGAGCAGTTCTTC
CASSLDSGGSYNEQFF
>TRBJ1-2|many|TRBD1|TRBV4-1
TGCGCCAGCAGCCGGCTGGGACAGGGGGGGCATGGCTACACCTTC
CASSRLGQGGHGYTF
>TRBJ2-5|NA|NA|TRBV6-1
TGTGCCAGCAGTGGGATCGGGCTAGCCCAAGAGACCCAGTACTTC
CASSGIGLAQETQYF
>TRBJ1-4|few|NA|TRBV9
TGTGCCAGCAGCGTAGACCCAGCAACTAATGAAAAACTGTTTTTT
CASSVDPATNEKLFF
>TRBJ1-2|NA|TRBD1|TRBV28
TGTGCCAGCAGCGCTGGGGACAGGGTAGGGGGCTACACCTTC
CASSAGDRVGGYTF